The 22 T cell receptor beta chains given below trace back to one sample, sequenced in a study of siplizumab effects on memory and regulatory T cells. The assay was immunoSEQ multiplex PCR, and TCRdb's table has in-frame clones only and misses some. The sample has some 110,000 clones, more than 85% seen once. Sequencing was performed on Tregs sorted from blood. Receptors were obtained from a human donor in good health.

CDR3 sequence: CASSRQLAGGYEQYF. The CDR3 DNA is TGTGCCAGCAGCCGCCAGCTAGCGGGAGGCTACGAGCAGTACTTC. V gene TRBV27 combines with J gene TRBJ2-7, with 11 bases lining up with TRBD2. This CDR3 contains 15 residues. Per the germline V gene, CDR1 is MNHEY and CDR2 is SMNVEV (reference sequence). J lost 3 bases, V lost 6 bases, and 7 bases had no gene match.

The CDR3 reads CASRRQGAGGYTF. DNA for the CDR3: TGTGCCAGCAGGCGACAGGGGGCGGGTGGCTACACCTTC. The chain carries TRBV6-5 and TRBJ1-2, with 10 positions matching TRBD1. The CDR3 loop spans 13 amino acids. From germline, CDR1 is MNHEY and CDR2 SVGAGI. The V segment lost 6 bases and the J segment 7 bases; nucleotides outside the gene matches: 5.

The gene calls are TRBV25-1 and TRBJ2-2; D is ambiguous. With 2 bases removed from V and 6 bases from J, the gap between germline ends came to 10 bases. The CDR3 is made up of 14 amino acids. The germline gives CDR1 MGHDK, CDR2 SYGVNS. The CDR3 DNA reads as TGTGCCAGCAGTGAACTCGGGTACGCCGGGGAGCTGTTTTTT. Translation gives CASSELGYAGELFF.

The chain recombines TRBV6-1 with TRBJ2-3; possible D gene TRBD2, 6 bases. Germline CDR1 MNHNS, CDR2 SASEGT. The CDR3 length is 14 residues. With 5 bases removed from V and 2 bases from J, the gap between germline ends came to 11 bases. The CDR3 here is CASSSGGFTDTQYF. CDR3 sequence (DNA): TGTGCCAGCAGTTCTGGAGGGTTCACAGATACGCAGTATTTT.

The genes are TRBV11-2 and TRBJ1-1; TRBD1 agrees at 8 bases. V was clipped by 5 bases and J by 0 bases; unmatched bases: 8. Germline loops: CDR1 SGHAT, CDR2 FQNNGV. CDR3 size: 16 residues. The CDR3 loop is CASSPAGGYLNTEAFF. The CDR3 coding sequence is TGTGCCAGCAGCCCCGCAGGGGGCTACCTGAACACTGAAGCTTTCTTT.

The rearrangement uses TRBV5-1 and TRBJ1-2; 10 bases match TRBD1. With V trimmed by 3 bases and J by 1 base, 3 bases remained unmatched. Germline V gives CDR1 SGHRS, CDR2 YFSETQ. This CDR3 region has 15 residues. CDR3 in DNA: TGCGCCAGCAGCTGGCGGACAGGGGGTAACTATGGCTACACCTTC. Translated, it gives CASSWRTGGNYGYTF. Looking up the rest from reference TRBV5-1 and TRBJ1-2 gives the full variable domain: KAGVTQTPRYLIKTRGQQVTLSCSPISGHRSVSWYQQTPGQGLQFLFEYFSETQRNKGNFPGRFSGRQFSNSRSEMNVSTLELGDSALYLCASSWRTGGNYGYTFGSGTRLTVV.

This chain links TRBV15 with TRBJ1-2; D not certain. Trimming removed 0 bases at V and 5 bases at J, with 10 bases between. This CDR3 is 14 amino acids long. The germline V gene has CDR1 LNHNV and CDR2 YYDKDF (reference sequence). This CDR3 is CATSRDLGDYGYTF. The CDR3 nucleotides are TGTGCCACCAGCAGAGATCTGGGTGATTATGGCTACACCTTC.

This clone has a handful of counts. This sequence joins TRBV30 and TRBJ1-5; D remains ambiguous. The germline CDR1 and CDR2 sequences are GTSNPN and SVGIG (reference sequence). The CDR3 is 14 residues long. V gave up 5 bases and J gave up 0 bases, with 11 bases separating them. The CDR3 region is CAWSSTNSNQPQHF. The CDR3 nucleotides are TGTGCCTGGTCCTCGACTAATAGCAATCAGCCCCAGCATTTT.

This chain joins TRBV2 and TRBJ2-2; D gene ambiguous. CDR3 length equals 14 residues. Germline CDR1 and CDR2: SNHLY and FYNNEI. Between the trimmed V and J ends, which lost 5 bases and 7 bases, there was a span of 14 bases. CDR3 bases: TGTGCCAGCAGTCCAAGTACCTCGAACGGGGAGCTGTTTTTT. Translation: CASSPSTSNGELFF.

The gene calls are TRBV5-1 and TRBJ2-1, with D perhaps matching TRBD1 or TRBD2 (5 bases each). Germline lookup yields CDR1 SGHRS and CDR2 YFSETQ. The CDR3 totals 12 residues. V lost 3 bases, J lost 12 bases, and 13 bases lay in between. CDR3: CASSSTGGRQFF. CDR3 nucleotides: TGCGCCAGCAGCTCCACTGGGGGTAGGCAGTTCTTC.

The rearrangement joins TRBV19 to TRBJ2-2, with 10 nucleotides matching TRBD1. The CDR3 consists of 16 residues. CDR1 is LNHDA and CDR2 is SQIVND in the germline V gene (reference sequence). With V trimmed by 5 bases and J by 4 bases, 7 bases remained unmatched. This CDR3 reads CASSPKGQGSTGELFF. DNA for the CDR3: TGTGCCAGTAGTCCTAAGGGACAGGGGAGCACCGGGGAGCTGTTTTTT.

This clone occurred once. J is TRBJ1-1 and V is TRBV19; 8 nucleotides align to TRBD1. The CDR3 contains 14 residues. The germline V gene has CDR1 LNHDA and CDR2 SQIVND (reference sequence). V lost 3 bases and J lost 1; bases outside the gene matches: 1. The CDR3 DNA sequence: TGTGCCAGTAGTATGGACAGGGCGAACACTGAAGCTTTCTTT. Encoded protein: CASSMDRANTEAFF.

This chain joins TRBV7-9 and TRBJ2-7, with TRBD1 as a possible D gene (5 bases). The CDR3 has 13 amino acids. Germline V gene sequence: CDR1 SEHNR, CDR2 FQNEAQ (reference sequence). Between the trimmed V and J ends, which lost 3 bases and 3 bases, there was a span of 9 bases. The CDR3, as DNA: TGTGCCAGCAGCTTTGGCAGGGACTACGAGCAGTACTTC. Protein: CASSFGRDYEQYF.

This chain uses TRBV4-3 with TRBJ2-2, with D possibly being TRBD2 (5 bases). Trimming left V 1 base short and J 0 bases short, with 9 bases between. Germline V CDR1 and CDR2: LGHNA, YSLEER. The CDR3 is made up of 16 amino acids. The CDR3 DNA sequence: TGCGCCAGCAGCCAAGTAATCGGGGCGAACACCGGGGAGCTGTTTTTT. It yields the protein CASSQVIGANTGELFF.

The J gene is TRBJ2-1, the V gene TRBV7-2, with 9 bases identical to TRBD2. The ends lost 4 bases at V and 2 bases at J; junction bases unmatched: 12. Germline lookup yields CDR1 SGHTA and CDR2 FQGNSA. CDR3 length: 18 residues. The DNA for the CDR3 is TGTGCCAGCAGCTCCCCACCGGGGGGCGGGAGGGCCTACAATGAGCAGTTCTTC. Amino acids: CASSSPPGGGRAYNEQFF.

The chain joins TRBV27 to TRBJ2-7, with TRBD1 matching over 7 bases. The CDR3 covers 14 residues. V gave up 3 bases and J gave up 7 bases; unmatched junction bases: 9. Germline lookup yields CDR1 MNHEY and CDR2 SMNVEV (reference sequence). The CDR3 DNA reads TGTGCCAGCAGTTTTGCAGGGGGTAGAGGTGAGCAGTACTTC. It translates to CASSFAGGRGEQYF.

V usage is TRBV5-1 and J usage is TRBJ1-3, with TRBD1 matching 8 bases. Germline loops: CDR1 SGHRS, CDR2 YFSETQ. Trimming took 0 bases from V and 1 from J; bases not matched to a gene: 6. The CDR3 length is 17 residues. CDR3 DNA: TGCGCCAGCAGCTTGGGGCAGGGGGCAGCTTCTGGAAACACCATATATTTT. Encoded protein: CASSLGQGAASGNTIYF.

V is TRBV29-1 and J is TRBJ2-7; the D call may be TRBD1 or TRBD2 (5 bases each). Trimming left V 7 bases short and J 4 bases short, with 14 bases between. Germline lookup yields CDR1 SQVTM and CDR2 ANQGSEA. This CDR3 is 12 amino acids long. The CDR3 spells CSAEGPEYEQYF. The CDR3 DNA sequence: TGCAGCGCCGAGGGGCCGGAATACGAGCAGTACTTC.

This rearrangement joins TRBV6-1 to TRBJ1-2, with D possibly being TRBD1 (5 bases). This CDR3 contains 13 residues. Germline values: CDR1 MNHNS, CDR2 SASEGT. V lost 1 base to trimming and J lost 4 bases, with 7 bases between them. CDR3 sequence: CASSEGDVYGYTF. The CDR3 DNA reads TGTGCCAGCAGTGAAGGGGACGTCTATGGCTACACCTTC.

V usage is TRBV27 and J usage is TRBJ2-3, with TRBD2 matching 7 bases. The V and J ends lost 7 bases and 3 bases, in that order; junction bases with no gene match: 10. There are 15 residues in the CDR3. Germline V gene sequence: CDR1 MNHEY, CDR2 SMNVEV (reference sequence). In DNA, the CDR3 is TGTGCCAGCAAAGCGGGACCGCACGGAACAGATACGCAGTATTTT. As protein: CASKAGPHGTDTQYF.

V and J are TRBV6-6 and TRBJ2-7; 11 positions match TRBD2. Germline assignment: CDR1 MNHNY and CDR2 SVGAGI (reference sequence). This CDR3 has 14 amino acids. The junction had 3 bases not matched to a gene; V was cut back by 6 bases and J by 2 bases. CDR3 amino acids: CASSLTSGTYEQYF. The CDR3, as DNA: TGTGCCAGCAGCCTGACTAGCGGGACCTACGAGCAGTACTTC.

This clone was counted a single time. V is TRBV5-1 and J is TRBJ1-1, with D maybe TRBD1 (5 bases). The V end lost 5 bases, the J end lost 3 bases, and 14 bases lay between the germline ends. Germline CDR1 reads SGHRS; CDR2 reads YFSETQ. The CDR3 runs 14 residues. Written as DNA, the CDR3 is TGCGCCAGCAGTCAAGGGGAGTGGGACACTGAAGCTTTCTTT. Its translation is CASSQGEWDTEAFF.